The 23 T cell receptor beta chains presented below share a single source sample, sequenced in a study of tumor and adjacent non-tumor tissue in lung cancer. A modified ARM-PCR protocol with three rounds of nested PCR amplified TCRbeta. TCRdb called the multiplex PCR reads again in MiXCR, with one record for every CDR3 protein. The sample shows approximately 140,000 distinct CDR3 sequences, about 71% of them seen only once. The template was RNA from unsorted bulk tissue. Sample: lung tumor tissue. Every receptor here comes from a man aged 55 to 70 with small cell lung cancer.

This clonotype was detected only once. A much larger clone sits a single nucleotide away, making a read error possible. The chain joins TRBV14 to TRBJ1-1; D gene uncertain. This CDR3 spans 13 amino acids. Germline V gene sequence: CDR1 SGHDN, CDR2 FVKESK. The CDR3 nucleotides read TGTGCCTGCAGCCAGCTCATGAACACTGAAGCTTTCTTT. Residues: CACSQLMNTEAFF. Together with reference TRBV14 and TRBJ1-1, the CDR3 gives the full variable domain: EAGVTQFPSHSVIEKGQTVTLRCDPISGHDNLYWYRRVMGKEIKFLLHFVKESKQDESGMPNNRFLAERTGGTYSTLKVQPAELEDSGVYFCACSQLMNTEAFFGQGTRLTVV.

This clonotype was picked up one time. Because the CDR3 is missing its conserved closing phenylalanine or tryptophan, this is likely a read error. V usage is TRBV10-3 and J usage is TRBJ1-2; 8 bases fit TRBD1. Germline V gives CDR1 ENHRY, CDR2 SYGVKD. CDR3 length: 14 amino acids. V dropped 6 bases and J dropped 2; count of bases not matched to a gene: 5. The CDR3 spells CAIRPTGANYGYTI. Here the CDR3 DNA reads TGTGCCATCAGACCGACAGGGGCAAACTATGGCTACACCATC.

With respect to this clonotype: A single base separates this from a much larger clone, so it may be a read error. The V gene is TRBV6-1, the J gene TRBJ2-1; 8 bases agree with TRBD2. The V gene's germline CDR1 is MNHNS and CDR2 SASEGT. The CDR3 is 15 amino acids. CDR3 loop: CASSHSGARYNEQLF. As DNA, the CDR3 is TGTGCCAGCAGCCATAGCGGGGCGCGGTACAATGAGCAGCTCTTC.

Comment on this clonotype: A much more abundant neighbour one base away suggests this may be a read error. The V gene is TRBV5-1, the J gene TRBJ1-4; D gene uncertain. The germline V gene encodes CDR1 SGHRS and CDR2 YFSETQ. This CDR3 region has 14 residues. The CDR3 coding sequence is TGCGCCAGCAGCTTGGAGGGTCAGGCGGAAAAAGTGTTTTTT. Its translation: CASSLEGQAEKVFF.

With regard to this clonotype: It may be a read error: a sequence one base away is much more abundant. The V gene is TRBV20-1, the J gene TRBJ2-7, with 8 bases aligning to TRBD2. Germline CDR1 is DFQATT and CDR2 is SNEGSKA (reference sequence). This CDR3 is built from 13 residues. The CDR3 bases are TGCAGTGCTAAGGCACTAGCGGAATACGAGAAGTACTTC. It translates to CSAKALAEYEKYF.

About this clonotype: The CDR3 does not end in the conserved phenylalanine or tryptophan, so this is likely a read error. This chain joins TRBV20-1 and TRBJ2-5, with 11 positions matching TRBD2. This CDR3 contains 17 residues. CDR1 and CDR2 from the germline V gene are DFQATT and SNEGSKA (reference sequence). The ends lost 6 bases at V and 3 bases at J; junction bases unmatched: 15. The CDR3 spells CSARGTSGLGLKETQYL. The DNA of the CDR3 is TGCAGTGCCCGGGGGACTAGCGGACTCGGACTTAAAGAGACCCAGTACTTG.

Comment on this clonotype: As the CDR3 is not closed by the conserved phenylalanine or tryptophan, this likely results from a read error. The gene calls are TRBV7-3 and TRBJ2-2; possibly TRBD1 for D (6 bases). This CDR3 is 15 amino acids long. Germline V gives CDR1 SGHTA, CDR2 FQGTGA. CDR3 residues: CVSGAPDSPTGELFS. Written as DNA, the CDR3 is TGTGTCAGCGGCGCCCCGGACAGCCCTACCGGGGAGCTGTTTTCT.

This clonotype has just one count. A much more abundant neighbour one base away suggests this may be a read error. The chain links TRBV6-5 to TRBJ1-5; no clear D. Trimming left V 4 bases short and J 8 bases short, with 12 bases between. The CDR3 loop spans 13 amino acids. CDR1 and CDR2 (germline): MNHEY, SVGAGI. The CDR3 region has the DNA TGTGCCAGCAGTTCCGGGGTGTTAAAGCCCCAGCATTTT. This encodes CASSSGVLKPQHF.

This clonotype was counted only a few times. CDR3 protein: CASSLGGVDRMNTEAFF. The CDR3 DNA sequence: TGCGCCAGCAGCTTGGGGGGGGTGGACAGAATGAACACTGAAGCTTTCTTT. The chain employs TRBV5-1 and TRBJ1-1; D may be TRBD1 (6 bases). The V gene's germline CDR1 is SGHRS and CDR2 YFSETQ. V lost 0 bases and J 0 bases, leaving 15 bases between the germline ends. CDR3 length: 17 amino acids.

The gene calls are TRBV6-1 and TRBJ1-5; tentatively, D is TRBD1 (5 bases). The last part of the DNA fits TRBJ2-3 better; the J call may be wrong. The CDR3 is 12 residues long. Per germline, CDR1 MNHNS and CDR2 SASEGT. CDR3 DNA sequence: TGTGCCAGCAGGACAGTCGATCAGCCCCAGTATTTT. It yields the protein CASRTVDQPQYF.

On this clonotype: One end of the junction fails to match germline, which may point to a read error. This chain links TRBV10-2 with TRBJ2-7; 7 bases match TRBD2. The CDR3 is 13 residues long. In germline, CDR1 is WSHSY, CDR2 SAAADI. The CDR3 reads CASRGLVSYEKYF. The CDR3 coding sequence is TGCGCCAGCAGAGGACTAGTCTCCTACGAGAAGTACTTC.

A word on this clonotype: This CDR3 is missing its conserved last phenylalanine or tryptophan, likely due to a read error. V and J are TRBV29-1 and TRBJ1-2; D is unclear. This CDR3 comprises 13 residues. V lost 0 bases and J lost 5, with 10 bases in between. From germline, CDR1 is SQVTM and CDR2 ANQGSEA. For the CDR3, the DNA is TGCAGCGTTGAAGATCGAGGGTTATATGGCTACACCATC. Its protein is CSVEDRGLYGYTI.

The V gene is TRBV20-1, the J gene TRBJ2-5; 7 nucleotides line up with TRBD2. The CDR3 totals 12 residues. Looked up from germline, CDR1 is DFQATT and CDR2 is SNEGSKA (reference sequence). With 7 bases clipped from V and 4 bases from J, the junction kept 6 bases outside the gene matches. DNA for the CDR3: TGCAGTGTTGAAGGGAGGGCAGAGACCCAGTACTTC. It translates to CSVEGRAETQYF.

The J gene is TRBJ2-3, the V gene TRBV29-1; 12 nucleotides match TRBD2. The CDR3 runs 14 residues. Germline V gene data show CDR1 as SQVTM and CDR2 as ANQGSEA. The trim removed 4 bases at V and 4 bases at J, leaving 3 bases unmatched. CDR3 amino acids: CSVVLAGGPDTQYF. CDR3 coding DNA: TGCAGCGTTGTTCTAGCGGGAGGGCCAGATACGCAGTATTTT.

As regards this clonotype: The DNA is omitted, as the CDR3 cannot be located on it reliably, and the CDR3 follows TCRdb's listing. The rearrangement uses TRBV10-1 and TRBJ2-5. Germline V gene sequence: CDR1 WNHNN, CDR2 SYGVQD (reference sequence). The CDR3 is 15 amino acids in total, end residues counted. The CDR3 protein is CASSEFGNGQETQYF.

In the case of this clonotype: Lacking the conserved final phenylalanine or tryptophan, this CDR3 likely reflects a read error. This chain links TRBV29-1 with TRBJ1-1, with D uncertain. The germline V gene encodes CDR1 SQVTM and CDR2 ANQGSEA. The germline V and J ends were trimmed by 8 bases and 3 bases, with 13 bases remaining between them. The CDR3 is 12 amino acids. In DNA, the CDR3 is TGCAGCCTCAGGACTGGGGACACTGAAGCTTTCATT. Residues: CSLRTGDTEAFI.

For this clonotype: The germline gene is not matched at one end of the junction; a read error may be the cause. The CDR3 protein is CTSSLIGGTEAIF. In DNA, the CDR3 is TGTACCAGCAGCTTGATTGGGGGGACTGAAGCTATCTTT. The chain joins TRBV6-5 to TRBJ1-1; tentative D call: TRBD1 (5 bases). The CDR3 sequence is 13 residues long. Germline V gene sequence: CDR1 MNHEY, CDR2 SVGAGI.

In the case of this clonotype: The junction departs from germline at one end; a sequencing error may be responsible. This chain links TRBV11-2 with TRBJ2-6; perhaps TRBD1 as D (5 bases). From germline, CDR1 is SGHAT and CDR2 FQNNGV. CDR3 length: 15 residues. CDR3: CANSLVAGGANVLTF. CDR3 DNA sequence: TGTGCCAACAGCTTAGTGGCAGGGGGGGCCAACGTCCTGACTTTC. The full variable domain, in which reference TRBV11-2 and TRBJ2-6 provide the parts outside the CDR3, is EAGVAQSPRYKIIEKRQSVAFWCNPISGHATLYWYQQILGQGPKLLIQFQNNGVVDDSQLPKDRFSAERLKGVDSTLKIQPAKLEDSAVYLCANSLVAGGANVLTFGAGSRLTVL.

As to this clonotype: Because it lacks the conserved phenylalanine or tryptophan at the end, this CDR3 is likely a read error. The chain carries TRBV4-1 and TRBJ2-7, with 9 bases that match TRBD1. Germline loops: CDR1 MGHRA, CDR2 YSYEKL. The CDR3 loop spans 15 amino acids. CDR3 protein: CVSSQRTGDSYEQYS. CDR3 coding DNA: TGCGTCAGCAGCCAAAGGACAGGGGACTCCTACGAGCAGTACTCC.

This sequence joins TRBV28 and TRBJ1-3; no clear D gene. The CDR3 is 12 amino acids. Germline V gene sequence: CDR1 MDHEN, CDR2 SYDVKM. V was clipped by 5 bases and J by 6 bases, with 8 bases between them. In DNA, the CDR3 is TGTGCCAGCAGTCCCACCGAAAACACCATATATTTT. Its translation is CASSPTENTIYF.

Worth noting for this clonotype: At one of its ends the junction is not consistent with the germline gene, which may arise from a read error. The chain is built from TRBV20-1 and TRBJ2-2; TRBD1 matches 9 bases. Per the germline V gene, CDR1 is DFQATT and CDR2 is SNEGSKA (reference sequence). The CDR3 covers 14 residues. This CDR3 is CSATDRGGTGELFF. The CDR3 coding sequence is TGCAGTGCTACCGACAGGGGGGGCACCGGGGAGCTGTTTTTC.

The table lists this clonotype with many counts. V is TRBV11-2 and J is TRBJ2-2; 11 nucleotides align to TRBD2. This CDR3 is built from 15 residues. CDR1 SGHAT and CDR2 FQNNGV come from the germline V gene. With V trimmed by 8 bases and J by 1 base, 3 bases remained unmatched. CDR3 amino acids: CASRLAGMNTGELFF. Written as DNA, the CDR3 is TGTGCCAGCCGACTAGCGGGAATGAACACCGGGGAGCTGTTTTTT.

This clonotype was seen a single time. In nucleotides, the CDR3 is TGCAGTGCTAGAGGGACTAGCGAGTCCTACGATGTGCAGTTCTTC. It codes for CSARGTSESYDVQFF. This sequence joins TRBV20-1 and TRBJ2-1; TRBD2 aligns across 9 bases. Per germline, CDR1 DFQATT and CDR2 SNEGSKA (reference sequence). V was clipped by 1 base and J by 12 bases; unmatched bases: 13. This CDR3 contains 15 residues.